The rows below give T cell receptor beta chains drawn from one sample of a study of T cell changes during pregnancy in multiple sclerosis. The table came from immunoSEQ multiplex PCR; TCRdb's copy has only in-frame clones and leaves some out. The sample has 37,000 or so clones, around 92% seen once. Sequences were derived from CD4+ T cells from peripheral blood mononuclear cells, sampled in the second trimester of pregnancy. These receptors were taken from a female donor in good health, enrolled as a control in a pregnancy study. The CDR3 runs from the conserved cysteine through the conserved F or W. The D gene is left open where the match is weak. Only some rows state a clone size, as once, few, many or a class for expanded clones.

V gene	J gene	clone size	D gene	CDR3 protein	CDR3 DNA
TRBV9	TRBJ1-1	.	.	CASSVGDKYNTEAFF	TGTGCCAGCAGCGTAGGGGACAAATACAACACTGAAGCTTTCTTT
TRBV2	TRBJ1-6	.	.	CASSVPGTSYNSPLHF	TGTGCCAGCAGTGTCCCAGGGACATCGTATAATTCACCCCTCCACTTT
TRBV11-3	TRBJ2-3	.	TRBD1	CASSSTGGSSTDTQYF	TGTGCCAGCAGCTCTACAGGGGGCTCTAGCACAGATACGCAGTATTTT
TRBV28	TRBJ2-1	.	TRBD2	CASSTSGTSGRNEQFF	TGTGCCAGCAGTACCTCCGGGACTAGCGGGAGGAATGAGCAGTTCTTC
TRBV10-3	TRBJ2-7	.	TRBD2	CAISTGTSGRGYEQYF	TGTGCCATCAGCACCGGGACTAGCGGGAGGGGCTACGAGCAGTACTTC
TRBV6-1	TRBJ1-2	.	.	CASTQALPAYGYTF	TGTGCCAGCACACAGGCCCTTCCTGCGTATGGCTACACCTTC
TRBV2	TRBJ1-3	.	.	CASSESPGSSGNTIYF	TGTGCCAGCAGTGAATCTCCCGGGAGCTCTGGAAACACCATATATTTT
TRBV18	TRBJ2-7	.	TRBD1	CASSPDRGPWEQYF	TGTGCCAGCTCACCGGACAGGGGTCCATGGGAGCAGTACTTC
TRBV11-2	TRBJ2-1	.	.	CASSLGLNNEQFF	TGTGCCAGCAGCTTAGGACTGAACAATGAGCAGTTCTTC
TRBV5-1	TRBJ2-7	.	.	CASSLSQGVAYEQYF	TGCGCCAGCAGCTTATCACAGGGAGTAGCCTACGAGCAGTACTTC
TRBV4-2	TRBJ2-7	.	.	CASSQEGRRPIYEQYF	TGTGCCAGCAGCCAAGAGGGGCGGCGACCCATCTACGAGCAGTACTTC
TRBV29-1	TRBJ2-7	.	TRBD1	CSVWDSSAYEQYF	TGCAGCGTTTGGGACAGCTCAGCCTACGAGCAGTACTTC
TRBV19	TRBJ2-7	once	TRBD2	CASTLSGLAGLSYEQYF	TGTGCCAGTACTCTATCCGGACTAGCGGGACTCTCCTACGAGCAGTACTTC
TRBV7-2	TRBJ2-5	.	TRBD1	CASSRGQVKETQYF	TGTGCCAGCAGCCGCGGACAGGTCAAAGAGACCCAGTACTTC
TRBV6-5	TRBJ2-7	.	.	CASIDRRGGEQYF	TGTGCCAGCATCGATAGGAGAGGAGGCGAGCAGTACTTC
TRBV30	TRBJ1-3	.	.	CAWARGSGNTIYF	TGTGCCTGGGCAAGGGGCTCTGGAAACACCATATATTTT